Reported below is one TCR beta chain. No antigen is known for it. This entry belongs to a study of beta chain features in type 1 diabetes. Across the whole study: The examined sorted cells totaled about 110 million across samples. Whole-study results and caveats: Diminished insertions and augmented deletions at VDJ junctions characterized type 1 diabetes patients. Researchers report that Type 1 diabetes patients had moderately but significantly shorter TCRB CDR3s across all four CD4+ subsets.

Expressed TCRB transcripts got sequenced, as all isolated RNA was reverse transcribed. The method was immunoSEQ multiplex PCR; TCRdb's version includes in-frame clones alone and lacks a portion of them. Of over 200,000 clones in the sample, about a tenth are singletons; the top ten hold about 0.018%. This TCR was recovered from a man aged 25 to 40 with type 1 diabetes. Sequenced input: naive CD4+ T cells from blood.

CDR3 coding DNA: TGTGCCATCAGTGAGGAGGAGAGGAGTTCGGCTTTCTTT. It is translated as CAISEEERSSAFF. The chain is built from TRBV10-3 and TRBJ1-1; D unresolved. CDR1 ENHRY and CDR2 SYGVKD come from the germline V gene. V lost 2 bases and J lost 11, with 15 bases in between. This CDR3 spans 13 amino acids.